This T cell receptor (beta chain) is drawn from a study of shared clonotypes between healthy human individuals. Study conclusions and caveats: Several donors held about 5% of naive CD4 clonotypes in common.

As for this clone: Its antigen is undetermined.

CDR1 and CDR2 (germline): SGDLS, YYNGEE. The CDR3 extends over 17 amino acids. V lost 4 bases and J lost 1; bases outside the gene matches: 12. The table came from immunoSEQ multiplex PCR; TCRdb's copy has only in-frame clones and leaves some out. The repertoire holds about 2.1 million clones, roughly 91% seen once, with under 2% in the top ten. Positively selected for CCR7, the CD45RO-negative cells used as naive CD8 cells excluded terminally differentiated effector memory CD45RA+ cells. Sequenced: naive CD8+ T cells from PBMCs. The rearrangement uses TRBV9 and TRBJ2-7; 9 bases agree with TRBD1. The TCR originated in a man aged 18 to 29 in good health. Some clones in this sample may be carry-over from other donors' samples. CDR3 bases: TGTGCCAGCAGCTCCCGGGACAGGGTTTATCCGTCCTACGAGCAGTACTTC. As protein: CASSSRDRVYPSYEQYF.